This note documents a single T cell receptor beta chain sequence. Its cognate antigen is unknown. PCR employed 60 Vbeta and 13 Jbeta primers. TCRdb's copy holds only in-frame clones and misses some; the assay was immunoSEQ multiplex PCR. The sample records roughly 99,000 clones, more than 75% being singletons. This sample was taken from a study of cytomegalovirus exposure and HLA in healthy donors. V lost 2 bases, J lost 1 base, and 5 bases lay in between. The germline V gene encodes CDR1 SGHTS and CDR2 YDEGEE. This CDR3 is built from 13 residues. Overall study findings and caveats: The authors later linked a missense DCLRE1C variant to TCR beta V- and J-gene trimming. Upon later analysis, TCR association rates were observed to vary by HLA locus, being highest for DRB1 and lowest for HLA-C.

The sequence was collected from a woman in her forties in good health and CMV-seronegative. This chain connects TRBV5-8 to TRBJ2-3; no firm D call. Sequenced sample: PBMCs. The DNA for the CDR3 is TGTGCCAGCAGCTTCCCCGGCACAGATACGCAGTATTTT. It translates to CASSFPGTDTQYF.